This T cell receptor beta chain was recorded in a study of technical replicates of blood from a handful of donors. TCRdb's table, derived via immunoSEQ multiplex PCR, lists solely in-frame clones and lacks some. The table shows tens of thousands of clones, with approximately 92% occurring only once. The J segment lost 4 bases and the V segment lost 5 bases, leaving 3 bases of the junction unmatched. CDR1 is SGHTA and CDR2 is FQGNSA in the germline V gene. The CDR3 runs 14 residues. The origin of this receptor is a human donor in good health. Some clones in this sample may be carry-over from other donors' samples. Sample: PBMCs. This chain joins TRBV7-2 and TRBJ2-2; 8 nucleotides match TRBD1. DNA of the CDR3: TGTGCCAGCAGCCCAGACAGGGGCACCGGGGAGCTGTTTTTT. This translates into CASSPDRGTGELFF.